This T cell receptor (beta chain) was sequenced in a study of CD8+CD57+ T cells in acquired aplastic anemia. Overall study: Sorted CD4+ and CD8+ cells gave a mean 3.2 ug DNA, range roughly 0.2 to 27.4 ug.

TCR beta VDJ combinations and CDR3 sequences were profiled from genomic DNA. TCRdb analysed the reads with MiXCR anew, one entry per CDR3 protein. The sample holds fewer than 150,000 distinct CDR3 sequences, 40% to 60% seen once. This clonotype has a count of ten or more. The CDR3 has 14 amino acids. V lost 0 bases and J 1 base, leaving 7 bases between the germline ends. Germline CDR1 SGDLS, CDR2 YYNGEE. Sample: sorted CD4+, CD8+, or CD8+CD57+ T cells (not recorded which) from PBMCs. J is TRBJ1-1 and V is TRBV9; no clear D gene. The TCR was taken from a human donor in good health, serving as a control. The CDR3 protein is CASSVVSQNTEAFF. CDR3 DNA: TGTGCCAGCAGCGTAGTCAGCCAGAACACTGAAGCTTTCTTT.